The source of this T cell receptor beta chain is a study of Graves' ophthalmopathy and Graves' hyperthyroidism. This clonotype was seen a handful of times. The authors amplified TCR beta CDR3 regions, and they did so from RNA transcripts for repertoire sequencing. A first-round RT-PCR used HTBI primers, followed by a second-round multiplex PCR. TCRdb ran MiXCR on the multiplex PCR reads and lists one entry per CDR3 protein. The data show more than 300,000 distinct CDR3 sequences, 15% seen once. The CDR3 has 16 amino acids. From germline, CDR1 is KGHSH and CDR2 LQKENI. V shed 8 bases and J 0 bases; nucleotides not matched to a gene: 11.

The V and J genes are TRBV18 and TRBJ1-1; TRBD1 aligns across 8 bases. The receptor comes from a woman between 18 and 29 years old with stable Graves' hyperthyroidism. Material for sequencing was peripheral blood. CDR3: CASRFGTGGMNTEAFF. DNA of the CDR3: TGTGCCAGCCGATTTGGGACAGGAGGAATGAACACTGAAGCTTTCTTT.